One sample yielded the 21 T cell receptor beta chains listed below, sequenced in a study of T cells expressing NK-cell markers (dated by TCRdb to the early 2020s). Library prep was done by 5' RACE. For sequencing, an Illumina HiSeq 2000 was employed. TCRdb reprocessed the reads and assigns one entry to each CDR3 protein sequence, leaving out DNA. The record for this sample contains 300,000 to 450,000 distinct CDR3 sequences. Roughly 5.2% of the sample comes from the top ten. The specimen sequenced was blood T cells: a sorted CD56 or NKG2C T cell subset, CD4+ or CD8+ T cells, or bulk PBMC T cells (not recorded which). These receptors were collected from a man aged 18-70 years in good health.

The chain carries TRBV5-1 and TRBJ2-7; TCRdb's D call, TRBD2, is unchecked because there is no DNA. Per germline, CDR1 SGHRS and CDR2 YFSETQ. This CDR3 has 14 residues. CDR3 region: CASSLDRAYSEQYF.

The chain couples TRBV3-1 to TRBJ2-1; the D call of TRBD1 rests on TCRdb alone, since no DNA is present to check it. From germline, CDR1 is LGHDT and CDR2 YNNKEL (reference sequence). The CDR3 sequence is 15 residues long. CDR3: CASSHYGQAYNEQFF.

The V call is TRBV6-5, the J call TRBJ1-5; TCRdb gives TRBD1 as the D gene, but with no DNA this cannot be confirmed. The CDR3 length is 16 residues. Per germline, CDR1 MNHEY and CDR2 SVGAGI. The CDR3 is CASSPTWTGNNQPQHF.

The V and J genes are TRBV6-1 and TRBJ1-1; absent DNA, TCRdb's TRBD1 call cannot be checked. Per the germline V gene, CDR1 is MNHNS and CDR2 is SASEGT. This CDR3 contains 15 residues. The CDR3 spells CASSERRGRNTEAFF.

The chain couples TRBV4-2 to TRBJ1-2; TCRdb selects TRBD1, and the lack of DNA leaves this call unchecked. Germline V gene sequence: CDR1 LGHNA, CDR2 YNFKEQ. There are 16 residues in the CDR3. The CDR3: CASSLVYGTRVHGYTF.

CDR3 protein: CASSLVQTKTGELFF. The rearrangement joins TRBV5-1 to TRBJ2-2. The CDR3 has 15 residues. CDR1 and CDR2 from the germline V gene are SGHRS and YFSETQ.

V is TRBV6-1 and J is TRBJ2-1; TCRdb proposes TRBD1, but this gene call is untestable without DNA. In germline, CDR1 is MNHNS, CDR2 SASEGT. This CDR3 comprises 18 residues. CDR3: CASRQGAALLSSYNEQFF.

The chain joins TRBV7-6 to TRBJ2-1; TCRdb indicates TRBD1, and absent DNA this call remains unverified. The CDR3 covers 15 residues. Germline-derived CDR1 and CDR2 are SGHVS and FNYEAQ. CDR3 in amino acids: CASSLSTGGGFEQFF.

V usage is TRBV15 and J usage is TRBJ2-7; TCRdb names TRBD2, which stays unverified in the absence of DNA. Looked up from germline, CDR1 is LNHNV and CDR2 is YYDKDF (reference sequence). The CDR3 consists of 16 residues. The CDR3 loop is CATSRGAGGPSYEQYF.

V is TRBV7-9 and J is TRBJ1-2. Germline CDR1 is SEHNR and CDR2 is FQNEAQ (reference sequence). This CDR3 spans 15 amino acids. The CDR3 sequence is CASSLAGPDLYGYTF.

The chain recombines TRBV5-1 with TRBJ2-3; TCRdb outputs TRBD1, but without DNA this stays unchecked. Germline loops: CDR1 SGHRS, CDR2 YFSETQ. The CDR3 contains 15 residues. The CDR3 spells CASSWRGSNADTQYF.

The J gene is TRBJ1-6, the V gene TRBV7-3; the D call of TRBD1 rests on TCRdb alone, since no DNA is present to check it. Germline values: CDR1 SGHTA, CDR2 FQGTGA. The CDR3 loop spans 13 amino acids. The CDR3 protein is CASSLIRDSPLHF. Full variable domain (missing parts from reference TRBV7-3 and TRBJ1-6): GAGVSQTPSNKVTEKGKYVELRCDPISGHTALYWYRQSLGQGPEFLIYFQGTGAADDSGLPNDRFFAVRPEGSVSTLKIQRTERGDSAVYLCASSLIRDSPLHFGNGTRLTVT.

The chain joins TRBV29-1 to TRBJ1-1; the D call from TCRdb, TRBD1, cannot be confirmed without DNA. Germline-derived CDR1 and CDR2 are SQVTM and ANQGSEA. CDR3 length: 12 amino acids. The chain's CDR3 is CSVQATGRGAFF.

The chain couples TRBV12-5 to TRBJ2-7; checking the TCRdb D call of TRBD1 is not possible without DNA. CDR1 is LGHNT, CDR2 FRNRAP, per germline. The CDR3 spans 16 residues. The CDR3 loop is CASGLMLGDGTYEQYF. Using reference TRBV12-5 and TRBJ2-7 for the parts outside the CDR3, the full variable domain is DARVTQTPRHKVTEMGQEVTMRCQPILGHNTVFWYRQTMMQGLELLAYFRNRAPLDDSGMPKDRFSAEMPDATLATLKIQPSEPRDSAVYFCASGLMLGDGTYEQYFGPGTRLTVT.

CDR3 in amino acids: CASSVTQTGGRTGELFF. This chain connects TRBV9 to TRBJ2-2; TCRdb gives TRBD1 as the D gene, but with no DNA this cannot be confirmed. Germline V gene data show CDR1 as SGDLS and CDR2 as YYNGEE. CDR3 size: 17 residues.

CDR3 sequence reads: CSASSTGGFNEQFF. The V call is TRBV20-1, the J call TRBJ2-1; TCRdb names TRBD1, which stays unverified in the absence of DNA. This CDR3 region has 14 residues. Germline CDR1 DFQATT, CDR2 SNEGSKA (reference sequence).

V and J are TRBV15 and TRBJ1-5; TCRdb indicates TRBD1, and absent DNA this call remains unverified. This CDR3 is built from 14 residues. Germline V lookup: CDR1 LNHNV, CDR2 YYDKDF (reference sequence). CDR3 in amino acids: CATSSGTQYQPQHF.

The CDR3 spells CASSPQGASNEQFF. This sequence joins TRBV18 and TRBJ2-1. CDR3 size: 14 residues. Germline V gene sequence: CDR1 KGHSH, CDR2 LQKENI.

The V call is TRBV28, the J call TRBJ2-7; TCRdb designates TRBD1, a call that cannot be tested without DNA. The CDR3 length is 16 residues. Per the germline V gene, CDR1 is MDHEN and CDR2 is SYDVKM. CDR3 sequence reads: CASSRRGTGGMDEQYF.

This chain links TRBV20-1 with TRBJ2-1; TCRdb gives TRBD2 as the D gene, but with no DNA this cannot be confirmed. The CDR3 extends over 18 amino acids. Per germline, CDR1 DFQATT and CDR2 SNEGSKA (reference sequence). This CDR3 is CSARRLAGPNPLYNEQFF.

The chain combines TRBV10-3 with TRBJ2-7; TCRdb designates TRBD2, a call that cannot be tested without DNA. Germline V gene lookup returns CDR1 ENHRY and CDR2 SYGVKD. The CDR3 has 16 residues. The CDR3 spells CAISRGLAGGPYEQYF.